The entry that follows covers one T cell receptor (beta chain) sequence. Its antigen is still unknown. TCRdb ran MiXCR on the 5' RACE reads and lists one entry per CDR3 protein. The sample includes hundreds of thousands of distinct CDR3 sequences, about 9.4% seen only once; the top ten take roughly 0.97%. This CDR3 spans 16 amino acids. The germline CDR1 and CDR2 sequences are SQVTM and ANQGSEA. The trim removed 1 base at V and 0 bases at J, leaving 7 bases unmatched. This entry is derived from a study of identical twins. Broader study findings: It was possible that invariant MAIT and iNKT cells partly confounded the zero-insertion analyses.

This sample was also put to use in a study of yellow fever vaccine responses in identical twins.

Input material: PBMCs. This receptor was identified in a woman aged 18-29 years in good health. This chain links TRBV29-1 with TRBJ2-3, with 7 positions matching TRBD1. CDR3 sequence reads: CSVEGRTGKSTDTQYF. DNA for the CDR3: TGCAGCGTTGAAGGAAGGACAGGAAAAAGCACAGATACGCAGTATTTT.